The entry below gives a single TCR beta chain sequence along with its context. This entry is derived from a study of CD8 T cells in Susac syndrome. Trimming cost V 3 bases and J 10 bases; bases outside gene matches: 8. Germline values: CDR1 SQVTM, CDR2 ANQGSEA. The CDR3 has 13 amino acids. After extraction with the RNeasy kit, 0.5 to 1 ug of the RNA was reverse transcribed using random hexamers. TCRdb recomputed calls from the immunoSEQ multiplex PCR reads with MiXCR, one row per CDR3 protein. The profile covers over 150,000 distinct CDR3 sequences, with roughly 95% appearing a single time and less than 0.15% taken by the ten largest.

The gene calls are TRBV29-1 and TRBJ1-4; 7 nucleotides line up with TRBD1. This sequence originates from a human donor with Susac syndrome. The sample taken for sequencing was CD4+ T cells from PBMCs. For the CDR3, the DNA is TGCAGCGTTGACGACAGGGACCTAGGAAAACTGTTTTTT. Protein sequence: CSVDDRDLGKLFF.